The 28 T cell receptor beta chains listed next were all sequenced from one sample in a study of patients and donors after allogeneic stem cell transplantation. TCRdb passed the RT-PCR reads through MiXCR, listing each CDR3 protein once. The sample has about a million distinct CDR3 sequences; roughly 18% are singletons. Sequenced sample: blood, either unsorted or a sorted T cell fraction (not recorded which). Every receptor here comes from a human donor who was either an allogeneic HSCT recipient or a stem cell or donor lymphocyte infusion donor (not recorded which). It is not recorded whose cells these are; they may come from a transplant donor.

The chain links TRBV3-1 to TRBJ1-5; unclear D gene. The CDR3 consists of 13 residues. The V gene lost 0 bases and the J gene lost 7 bases, with 7 bases spanning the gap. The germline V gene has CDR1 LGHDT and CDR2 YNNKEL (reference sequence). The CDR3 coding sequence is TGTGCCAGCAGCCAAGACATATACCAGCCCCAGCATTTT. Translating it yields CASSQDIYQPQHF.

Only a few counts were recorded for this clonotype. The J gene is TRBJ2-7, the V gene TRBV7-2; D perhaps matches TRBD1 (6 bases). Between the trimmed V and J ends, which lost 3 bases and 3 bases, there was a span of 12 bases. Germline V gene sequence: CDR1 SGHTA, CDR2 FQGNSA. The CDR3 has 14 residues. This chain's CDR3 is CASSLGDTVYEQYF. CDR3 sequence (DNA): TGTGCCAGCAGCTTGGGGGACACCGTCTACGAGCAGTACTTC.

The table lists this clonotype with a few counts. This sequence joins TRBV7-9 and TRBJ2-2; D is undetermined. Germline assignment: CDR1 SEHNR and CDR2 FQNEAQ (reference sequence). The V and J ends lost 0 bases and 0 bases respectively, with 8 bases between them. CDR3 size: 16 residues. The CDR3 loop reads CASSLAQIANTGELFF. In DNA form, the CDR3 reads TGTGCCAGCAGCTTAGCACAGATAGCGAACACCGGGGAGCTGTTTTTT.

This clonotype showed up just a few times. The V gene is TRBV29-1, the J gene TRBJ1-1, with 7 bases aligning to TRBD1. V gave up 3 bases and J gave up 5 bases; unmatched junction bases: 6. The CDR3 totals 13 residues. CDR1 SQVTM and CDR2 ANQGSEA come from the germline V gene. Written as DNA, the CDR3 is TGCAGCGTTGAGAGGGGGCAGGGGACTGAAGCTTTCTTT. Residues: CSVERGQGTEAFF.

This clonotype was counted only a few times. The rearrangement joins TRBV28 to TRBJ2-6; D is ambiguous. The ends were cut back, 2 bases at V and 0 bases at J, with 11 bases in the middle. There are 17 residues in the CDR3. The germline V gene encodes CDR1 MDHEN and CDR2 SYDVKM. In DNA, the CDR3 is TGTGCCAGCAGTTTACCCCCCCCCTTCTCTGGGGCCAACGTCCTGACTTTC. Its translation is CASSLPPPFSGANVLTF.

The V call is TRBV20-1, the J call TRBJ1-6, with D possibly being TRBD1 (6 bases). This CDR3 is built from 17 residues. The germline V gene has CDR1 DFQATT and CDR2 SNEGSKA (reference sequence). Trimming removed 3 bases at V and 7 bases at J, with 22 bases between. The CDR3 DNA is TGCAGTGCTAGTCCGATAATCTCCAGGGGAAGAAATTCACCCCTCCACTTT. Amino acid sequence: CSASPIISRGRNSPLHF.

This chain uses TRBV6-1 with TRBJ2-7, with 11 nucleotides matching TRBD2. Trimming at V came to 5 bases and at J to 2 bases, leaving 8 bases not matched to a gene. Per the germline V gene, CDR1 is MNHNS and CDR2 is SASEGT. The CDR3 spans 16 residues. In nucleotides, the CDR3 is TGTGCCAGCAGTCGAGATCTAGCGGGGGGAACCTACGAGCAGTACTTC. It translates to CASSRDLAGGTYEQYF.

This rearrangement joins TRBV4-1 to TRBJ2-7, with D possibly matching TRBD1 (5 bases). Between the trimmed V and J ends, which lost 3 bases and 1 base, there was a span of 13 bases. Germline assignment: CDR1 MGHRA and CDR2 YSYEKL. CDR3 length: 15 residues. CDR3 protein: CASSQSDSTSYEQYF. CDR3 DNA sequence: TGCGCCAGCAGCCAGTCCGACAGTACTTCCTACGAGCAGTACTTC.

The chain links TRBV6-5 to TRBJ2-7, with TRBD1 matching over 10 bases. V gave up 3 bases and J gave up 2 bases; unmatched junction bases: 7. The V gene's germline CDR1 is MNHEY and CDR2 SVGAGI. The CDR3 is made up of 16 amino acids. The CDR3 protein is CASSYAPDRGTYEQYF. The CDR3 nucleotides are TGTGCCAGCAGTTATGCGCCGGACAGGGGGACCTACGAGCAGTACTTC.

The V gene is TRBV5-1, the J gene TRBJ2-3; D is ambiguous. The CDR3 is 17 residues long. CDR1 SGHRS and CDR2 YFSETQ come from the germline V gene. Trimming stripped 0 bases from V and 5 bases from J, with 19 bases between. This CDR3 reads CASSLGRSSVAEDTQYF. CDR3 in DNA: TGCGCCAGCAGCTTGGGCCGTTCGAGCGTCGCGGAAGATACGCAGTATTTT.

J is TRBJ2-3 and V is TRBV6-1; TRBD2 matches at 8 bases. The V segment lost 6 bases and the J segment 3 bases; nucleotides outside the gene matches: 8. This CDR3 is built from 15 residues. CDR1 is MNHNS and CDR2 is SASEGT in the germline V gene. CDR3 sequence: CASRVRGGLTDTQYF. As DNA, the CDR3 is TGTGCCAGCAGGGTTCGGGGGGGCTTAACAGATACGCAGTATTTT.

This chain joins TRBV28 and TRBJ1-1, with TRBD1 matching 10 bases. The CDR3 sequence is 15 residues long. Germline CDR1 reads MDHEN; CDR2 reads SYDVKM. The V gene end was trimmed by 8 bases and the J gene end by 1 base; junction bases not matched to a gene: 7. CDR3 sequence: CASLEGQGPNTEAFF. DNA for the CDR3: TGTGCCAGCTTAGAGGGACAGGGGCCGAACACTGAAGCTTTCTTT.

This clonotype was found a few times. The CDR3 loop is CASSFTGVGNTEAFF. For the CDR3, the DNA is TGTGCCAGCAGCTTCACAGGGGTGGGGAACACTGAAGCTTTCTTT. V gene TRBV5-6 combines with J gene TRBJ1-1; 7 nucleotides line up with TRBD1. The V and J ends lost 2 bases and 1 base, in that order; junction bases with no gene match: 5. Germline loops: CDR1 SGHDT, CDR2 YYEEEE. This CDR3 region has 15 residues.

This clonotype was found a few times. The rearrangement links TRBV20-1 to TRBJ2-5; the match to TRBD2 covers 8 bases. V shed 0 bases and J 5 bases; nucleotides not matched to a gene: 2. Germline V gene lookup returns CDR1 DFQATT and CDR2 SNEGSKA (reference sequence). The CDR3 runs 13 residues. CDR3 coding DNA: TGCAGTGCTAGAGAAGTAGCGGGGGAGACCCAGTACTTC. It specifies CSAREVAGETQYF.

This clonotype was seen repeatedly, ten times or more. The chain carries TRBV4-3 and TRBJ2-1, with D hard to call. The length of the CDR3 is 16 residues. V was clipped by 0 bases and J by 0 bases, with 9 bases between them. Germline assignment: CDR1 LGHNA and CDR2 YSLEER. In DNA form, the CDR3 reads TGCGCCAGCAGCCAAGAAGAGAGAGCCTCCTACAATGAGCAGTTCTTC. This codes for CASSQEERASYNEQFF.

The chain uses TRBV29-1 and TRBJ2-7; D is unclear. V shed 1 base and J shed 7 bases, with 8 bases lying between them. The CDR3 is 11 residues long. The germline V gene has CDR1 SQVTM and CDR2 ANQGSEA. The CDR3 protein is CSVEAPLEQYF. The CDR3 nucleotides read TGCAGCGTTGAAGCCCCCTTGGAGCAGTACTTC.

This clonotype was seen a handful of times. The chain recombines TRBV19 with TRBJ1-2; perhaps TRBD1 as D (6 bases). Germline assignment: CDR1 LNHDA and CDR2 SQIVND (reference sequence). The V and J ends lost 4 bases and 0 bases respectively, with 18 bases between them. CDR3 size: 17 residues. CDR3 DNA: TGTGCCAGTAGTACAGGGACACGGGATAATCCTAACTATGGCTACACCTTC. It codes for CASSTGTRDNPNYGYTF.

V is TRBV5-1 and J is TRBJ1-1, with D unresolved. The V gene's germline CDR1 is SGHRS and CDR2 YFSETQ. The ends were cut back, 3 bases at V and 1 base at J, with 13 bases in the middle. The CDR3 consists of 15 residues. The CDR3 DNA reads as TGCGCCAGCAGCTACCAGTCCCCAGGGAACACTGAAGCTTTCTTT. As protein: CASSYQSPGNTEAFF. The full variable domain, its missing parts supplied by reference TRBV5-1 and TRBJ1-1, is KAGVTQTPRYLIKTRGQQVTLSCSPISGHRSVSWYQQTPGQGLQFLFEYFSETQRNKGNFPGRFSGRQFSNSRSEMNVSTLELGDSALYLCASSYQSPGNTEAFFGQGTRLTVV.

The rearrangement uses TRBV28 and TRBJ1-1; 8 positions match TRBD1. This CDR3 is built from 15 residues. The junction had 13 bases not matched to a gene; V was cut back by 6 bases and J by 7 bases. Germline V gene sequence: CDR1 MDHEN, CDR2 SYDVKM. The CDR3 coding sequence is TGTGCCAGCAGATCTCCCGGACAGGGTGGAGGTGAAGCTTTCTTT. This sequence encodes CASRSPGQGGGEAFF.

CDR3 nucleotides: TGCGCCAGCAGCTTGGAATCTTTAGGGACAGGGGCCTACGAGCAGTACTTC. It specifies CASSLESLGTGAYEQYF. V and J are TRBV5-1 and TRBJ2-7, with TRBD1 identical over 10 bases. The CDR3 extends over 17 amino acids. The V and J ends lost 0 bases and 2 bases, in that order; junction bases with no gene match: 8. Germline CDR1 is SGHRS and CDR2 is YFSETQ.

In its sample, this clonotype was seen a few times. This chain joins TRBV7-2 and TRBJ2-1; possibly TRBD2 for D (7 bases). Germline CDR1 SGHTA, CDR2 FQGNSA. V lost 1 base to trimming and J lost 2 bases, with 12 bases between them. CDR3 length equals 16 residues. In nucleotides, the CDR3 is TGTGCCAGCAGCTTAGTTAAGGGGGGGGCCTACAATGAGCAGTTCTTC. Encoded protein: CASSLVKGGAYNEQFF.

The genes are TRBV12-5 and TRBJ2-7, with D possibly matching TRBD2 (5 bases). Germline V gene data show CDR1 as LGHNT and CDR2 as FRNRAP. Between the trimmed V and J ends, which lost 3 bases and 8 bases, there was a span of 17 bases. The CDR3 covers 14 residues. The CDR3 is CASGFPDSIFKQYF. For the CDR3, the DNA is TGTGCTAGTGGTTTTCCGGACTCGATCTTCAAGCAGTACTTC.

J is TRBJ2-7 and V is TRBV11-2; D is perhaps TRBD1 (6 bases). The CDR3 is 14 amino acids. Germline V gives CDR1 SGHAT, CDR2 FQNNGV. Trimming removed 4 bases from V and 6 bases from J, with 16 bases in between. The CDR3 region is CASSSDSGRIEQYF. In DNA, the CDR3 is TGTGCCAGCAGCTCGGACAGCGGACGGATCGAGCAGTACTTC.

This clonotype has just a few counts. The V gene is TRBV9, the J gene TRBJ2-7, with D uncertain. CDR3 length equals 16 residues. Per the germline V gene, CDR1 is SGDLS and CDR2 is YYNGEE. Trimming removed 0 bases from V and 3 bases from J, with 16 bases in between. In nucleotides, the CDR3 is TGTGCCAGCAGCGTAGCTGCTAGTGTCCATCACTACGAGCAGTACTTC. Its translation: CASSVAASVHHYEQYF.

This clonotype has more than one count but fewer than ten. The chain links TRBV12-3 or TRBV12-4 to TRBJ2-7; the match to TRBD1 covers 7 bases. The CDR3 has 16 amino acids. Trimming took 5 bases from V and 0 from J; bases not matched to a gene: 10. The chain's CDR3 is CASSLDREPLSYEQYF. The CDR3 DNA is TGTGCCAGCAGTCTAGACAGGGAACCTCTCTCCTACGAGCAGTACTTC.

This clonotype was recorded a few times. The V call is TRBV29-1, the J call TRBJ1-1, with 7 bases identical to TRBD1. The germline CDR1 and CDR2 sequences are SQVTM and ANQGSEA. V lost 8 bases, J lost 0 bases, and 6 bases stayed unmatched. This CDR3 has 13 amino acids. CDR3 residues: CSSLQGLNTEAFF. CDR3 coding DNA: TGCAGCTCTCTACAGGGGTTGAACACTGAAGCTTTCTTT.

This clonotype was recorded a few times. The chain employs TRBV9 and TRBJ2-5, with D hard to call. The CDR3 totals 13 residues. Trimming stripped 4 bases from V and 5 bases from J, with 12 bases between. In germline, CDR1 is SGDLS, CDR2 YYNGEE. Here the CDR3 reads CASSTRIGETQYF. In nucleotides, the CDR3 is TGTGCCAGCAGCACCCGAATTGGGGAGACCCAGTACTTC.

In its sample, this clonotype was seen a few times. This chain joins TRBV6-5 and TRBJ1-1; no clear D. Germline V CDR1 and CDR2: MNHEY, SVGAGI. V was cut by 0 bases and J by 1 base, with 12 bases left in between. This CDR3 contains 16 residues. CDR3 amino acids: CASSYSPLAPNTEAFF. For the CDR3, the DNA is TGTGCCAGCAGTTACTCCCCTCTTGCCCCGAACACTGAAGCTTTCTTT.